One and the same sample provided the 26 T cell receptor beta chains below, sequenced in a study of cytomegalovirus exposure and HLA in healthy donors. Sequencing used immunoSEQ multiplex PCR; TCRdb keeps in-frame clones, though not all of them. The sample has approximately 140,000 clones, approximately 85% seen once; the top ten hold under 1.5%. The sample consisted of PBMCs. All receptors derive from a woman between 25 and 40 years old in good health and CMV-seronegative.

The chain carries TRBV13 and TRBJ2-1; TRBD1 matches at 9 bases. The CDR3 contains 14 residues. Losses at the gene ends were 4 bases for V and 7 bases for J; bases not matched to a gene: 5. Germline V gives CDR1 PRHDT, CDR2 FYEKMQ (reference sequence). CDR3 residues: CASSSEQGANEQFF. CDR3 nucleotides: TGTGCCAGCAGCTCGGAACAGGGGGCTAATGAGCAGTTCTTC.

In this sample, this clone turned up a few times. The chain's CDR3 is CASSFQGGNLQETQYF. DNA for the CDR3: TGCGCCAGCAGCTTCCAAGGGGGAAATCTACAAGAGACCCAGTACTTC. V usage is TRBV5-1 and J usage is TRBJ2-5; possibly TRBD1 for D (6 bases). CDR3 length: 16 amino acids. Germline V gives CDR1 SGHRS, CDR2 YFSETQ. V was cut by 2 bases and J by 2 bases, with 16 bases left in between. Combining the CDR3 with reference TRBV5-1 and TRBJ2-5 gives the whole variable domain KAGVTQTPRYLIKTRGQQVTLSCSPISGHRSVSWYQQTPGQGLQFLFEYFSETQRNKGNFPGRFSGRQFSNSRSEMNVSTLELGDSALYLCASSFQGGNLQETQYFGPGTRLLVL.

The chain joins TRBV13 to TRBJ2-5, with D possibly TRBD1 on 6 matching bases. Trimming removed 6 bases at V and 9 bases at J, with 11 bases between. From germline, CDR1 is PRHDT and CDR2 FYEKMQ (reference sequence). The CDR3 spans 11 residues. The CDR3 DNA is TGTGCCAGCAGACGTAAGGGGGCCCAGTACTTC. As protein: CASRRKGAQYF.

The gene calls are TRBV19 and TRBJ2-5; tentative D call: TRBD2 (5 bases). V dropped 4 bases and J dropped 4 bases, with 10 bases sitting between them. The CDR3 runs 13 residues. Germline V CDR1 and CDR2: LNHDA, SQIVND (reference sequence). The CDR3 sequence is CASSTRGRETQYF. The DNA of the CDR3 is TGTGCCAGTAGTACTCGGGGAAGAGAGACCCAGTACTTC.

V and J are TRBV7-8 and TRBJ1-2; D perhaps matches TRBD1 (5 bases). The CDR3 contains 15 residues. The germline CDR1 and CDR2 sequences are SGHVS and FQNEAQ. The V gene lost 5 bases and the J gene lost 2 bases, with 15 bases spanning the gap. The CDR3 reads CASSRGTSLNYGYTF. The CDR3 DNA reads TGTGCCAGCAGCCGGGGGACGAGCTTGAACTATGGCTACACCTTC.

The chain is built from TRBV28 and TRBJ2-2; D not certain. CDR3 size: 13 residues. Germline V gene sequence: CDR1 MDHEN, CDR2 SYDVKM. Trimming removed 3 bases from V and 1 base from J, with 3 bases in between. CDR3 in DNA: TGTGCCAGCAGTTTCGTGAACACCGGGGAGCTGTTTTTT. As protein: CASSFVNTGELFF.

The rearrangement links TRBV9 to TRBJ1-2, with 12 bases fitting TRBD1. The CDR3 runs 13 residues. CDR1 is SGDLS and CDR2 is YYNGEE in the germline V gene. V was pared by 4 bases and J by 8 bases, with 3 bases of the junction left unmatched. The CDR3 protein is CASSRDRGHGYTF. The CDR3 DNA is TGTGCCAGCAGCCGGGACAGGGGGCACGGCTACACCTTC.

This clone was counted a few times. The rearrangement uses TRBV10-2 and TRBJ2-2; D perhaps matches TRBD2 (5 bases). The CDR3 runs to 15 residues. V was trimmed by 3 bases and J by 6 bases, leaving 14 bases between them. Germline V gene lookup returns CDR1 WSHSY and CDR2 SAAADI. DNA of the CDR3: TGCGCCAGCAGTGATCCGGGAACTACACCCGGGGAGCTGTTTTTT. Protein product: CASSDPGTTPGELFF.

The V and J genes are TRBV6-1 and TRBJ1-2; D is unresolved. This CDR3 comprises 14 residues. With 10 bases removed from V and 2 bases from J, the gap between germline ends came to 17 bases. Germline CDR1 is MNHNS and CDR2 is SASEGT. The CDR3 is CATHLPWQNYGYTF. CDR3 bases: TGTGCCACACACCTCCCCTGGCAGAACTATGGCTACACCTTC.

This chain connects TRBV9 to TRBJ1-3, with 8 bases aligning to TRBD1. The CDR3 extends over 14 amino acids. The V segment lost 4 bases and the J segment 8 bases; nucleotides outside the gene matches: 8. Germline V gene sequence: CDR1 SGDLS, CDR2 YYNGEE. The CDR3 nucleotides read TGTGCCAGCAGCCTGGACAGGGACGGAGACACCATATATTTT. Its translation: CASSLDRDGDTIYF.

The chain uses TRBV9 and TRBJ2-2; 9 bases agree with TRBD2. V was clipped by 0 bases and J by 5 bases; unmatched bases: 2. Germline assignment: CDR1 SGDLS and CDR2 YYNGEE. The CDR3 covers 15 residues. CDR3 in DNA: TGTGCCAGCAGCGTAGGGCTAGCGGGAACCGGGGAGCTGTTTTTT. Translating it yields CASSVGLAGTGELFF.

This chain connects TRBV7-8 to TRBJ2-3; D is ambiguous. V was pared by 1 base and J by 7 bases, with 6 bases between. The germline gives CDR1 SGHVS, CDR2 FQNEAQ. CDR3 length: 12 amino acids. CDR3 amino acids: CASSLEEHTQYF. In DNA, the CDR3 is TGTGCCAGCAGCTTAGAAGAGCATACGCAGTATTTT.

The chain carries TRBV4-3 and TRBJ1-2, with 9 bases identical to TRBD1. CDR1 is LGHNA and CDR2 is YSLEER in the germline V gene. CDR3 size: 16 residues. V dropped 3 bases and J dropped 0; count of bases not matched to a gene: 5. CDR3 sequence (DNA): TGCGCCAGCAGCCAGGTTGGGACAGGGACTAACTATGGCTACACCTTC. The encoded protein is CASSQVGTGTNYGYTF.

This chain connects TRBV30 to TRBJ2-6; D is possibly TRBD1 (5 bases). Germline CDR1 and CDR2: GTSNPN and SVGIG (reference sequence). Trimming stripped 3 bases from V and 0 bases from J, with 6 bases between. The CDR3 sequence is 14 residues long. The CDR3, as DNA: TGTGCCTGGAGGGACATCTCTGGGGCCAACGTCCTGACTTTC. Residues: CAWRDISGANVLTF.

This clone appeared a few times. The rearrangement links TRBV30 to TRBJ1-2; D is uncertain. Germline loops: CDR1 GTSNPN, CDR2 SVGIG (reference sequence). V lost 1 base and J 2 bases, leaving 5 bases between the germline ends. This CDR3 contains 12 residues. Here the CDR3 reads CAWSARNYGYTF. The CDR3 coding sequence is TGTGCCTGGAGTGCACGGAACTATGGCTACACCTTC.

This clone was counted a few times. This sequence joins TRBV9 and TRBJ1-5; D uncertain. Trimming removed 6 bases from V and 6 bases from J, with 4 bases in between. From germline, CDR1 is SGDLS and CDR2 YYNGEE. The CDR3 has 10 residues. The CDR3 DNA reads as TGTGCCAGCACTGTTCAGCCCCAGCATTTT. It translates to CASTVQPQHF.

The chain carries TRBV9 and TRBJ2-3; TRBD2 matches at 11 bases. V lost 0 bases to trimming and J lost 2 bases; unmatched junction nucleotides: 8. CDR1 is SGDLS and CDR2 is YYNGEE in the germline V gene. The CDR3 is made up of 18 amino acids. The CDR3: CASSVASGGRGPTDTQYF. CDR3 DNA: TGTGCCAGCAGCGTAGCTAGCGGGGGGCGCGGGCCCACAGATACGCAGTATTTT.

V usage is TRBV5-1 and J usage is TRBJ1-4; 7 bases are shared with TRBD1. CDR1 and CDR2 from the germline V gene are SGHRS and YFSETQ. The CDR3 contains 16 residues. The ends lost 0 bases at V and 5 bases at J; junction bases unmatched: 7. In DNA, the CDR3 is TGCGCCAGCAGCTTGGCCGGAGGGGGCAGAAATGAAAAACTGTTTTTT. Translated: CASSLAGGGRNEKLFF.

The rearrangement links TRBV5-1 to TRBJ1-2; tentatively, D is TRBD1 (6 bases). In germline, CDR1 is SGHRS, CDR2 YFSETQ. The ends were cut back, 4 bases at V and 2 bases at J, with 18 bases in the middle. The CDR3 has 16 amino acids. CDR3 amino acids: CASSPYRGDTNYGYTF. CDR3 sequence (DNA): TGCGCCAGCAGCCCCTATAGAGGGGACACGAACTATGGCTACACCTTC.

V usage is TRBV4-1 and J usage is TRBJ2-7; D unresolved. V was shortened by 1 base and J by 0 bases, with 16 bases between the two germline ends. The CDR3 has 17 amino acids. The germline V gene encodes CDR1 MGHRA and CDR2 YSYEKL. CDR3 in amino acids: CASSQAYYPTDSYEQYF. The CDR3 region has the DNA TGCGCCAGCAGCCAAGCGTATTATCCAACAGACTCCTACGAGCAGTACTTC.

The V gene is TRBV5-1, the J gene TRBJ1-2; no clear D gene. Germline CDR1 reads SGHRS; CDR2 reads YFSETQ. This CDR3 region has 13 residues. V lost 4 bases to trimming and J lost 0 bases, with 7 bases between them. The CDR3 region is CASSEAANYGYTF. The CDR3 DNA sequence: TGCGCCAGCAGCGAAGCCGCTAACTATGGCTACACCTTC. The whole variable domain, remainder taken from reference TRBV5-1 and TRBJ1-2, is KAGVTQTPRYLIKTRGQQVTLSCSPISGHRSVSWYQQTPGQGLQFLFEYFSETQRNKGNFPGRFSGRQFSNSRSEMNVSTLELGDSALYLCASSEAANYGYTFGSGTRLTVV.

This clone is a singleton in its sample. The chain has TRBV4-1 and TRBJ2-2; 11 positions match TRBD2. The CDR3 contains 18 residues. Germline V gene data show CDR1 as MGHRA and CDR2 as YSYEKL. V gave up 0 bases and J gave up 4 bases; unmatched junction bases: 7. The CDR3 coding sequence is TGCGCCAGCAGCCAAGAGATGGGCCTAGCGGGAGGCACCGGGGAGCTGTTTTTT. This translates into CASSQEMGLAGGTGELFF.

CDR3 loop: CASSKTDRESGELFF. CDR3 DNA: TGCGCCAGCAGCAAAACGGACAGGGAGTCCGGGGAGCTGTTTTTT. The chain uses TRBV4-3 and TRBJ2-2; 8 nucleotides align to TRBD1. The CDR3 consists of 15 residues. Germline V gene sequence: CDR1 LGHNA, CDR2 YSLEER. V trimming: 5 bases; J trimming: 6 bases; junction bases outside the gene matches: 8.

The chain uses TRBV19 and TRBJ1-5; D gene unclear. Deletions cut 3 bases from V and 5 bases from J, with 11 bases between. Per the germline V gene, CDR1 is LNHDA and CDR2 is SQIVND (reference sequence). This CDR3 spans 14 amino acids. This chain's CDR3 is CASSMPGDHQPQHF. The DNA of the CDR3 is TGTGCCAGTAGTATGCCCGGGGATCATCAGCCCCAGCATTTT. Full variable domain (missing parts from reference TRBV19 and TRBJ1-5): DGGITQSPKYLFRKEGQNVTLSCEQNLNHDAMYWYRQDPGQGLRLIYYSQIVNDFQKGDIAEGYSVSREKKESFPLTVTSAQKNPTAFYLCASSMPGDHQPQHFGDGTRLSIL.

The gene calls are TRBV6-6 and TRBJ1-1, with 7 bases fitting TRBD1. Per the germline V gene, CDR1 is MNHNY and CDR2 is SVGAGI (reference sequence). CDR3 size: 13 residues. The trim removed 6 bases at V and 1 base at J, leaving 2 bases unmatched. CDR3: CASRGTANTEAFF. In DNA, the CDR3 is TGTGCCAGCAGAGGGACAGCGAACACTGAAGCTTTCTTT.

This chain links TRBV1 with TRBJ2-4; the table's D call, TRBD2, has no DNA check behind it. TRBV1 is described as a pseudogene. The CDR3 length is 21 residues. CDR3 sequence: CTSSQDTFGLRAGGTKNIQYF. The CDR3 coding sequence is TGCACCAGCAGCCAAGACACGTTCGGACTTAGGGCGGGGGGAACCAAAAACATTCAGTACTTC.